The rows below give T cell receptor beta chains drawn from one sample of a study of T-cell memory formation after mild COVID-19. Using its own MiXCR run on the 5' RACE reads, TCRdb lists one record per CDR3 protein. The data hold about 88,000 distinct CDR3 sequences, with 20% to 30% observed a single time. The material sequenced was PBMCs or a T cell subset sorted from them (not recorded which). These receptors were collected from a young man who had mild COVID-19 (a few samples of this study predate the infection). Cell type and time point are not known. The CDR3 runs from the conserved cysteine through the conserved F or W. A D gene is named only where the DNA matches it firmly.

V	D	J	CDR3
TRBV9	NA	TRBJ2-3	CASSAANTQYF
TRBV6-5	TRBD1	TRBJ2-1	CASNTGQGGNEQFF
TRBV4-1	NA	TRBJ2-1	CASSQRDSGGNEQFF
TRBV4-3	NA	TRBJ2-2	CASSQDWAQHTGELFF
TRBV6-5	TRBD1	TRBJ2-7	CASSYSPRQGRNEQYF
TRBV7-2	TRBD1	TRBJ1-2	CASSMGTAYGYTF
TRBV27	NA	TRBJ2-2	CASSFGGQTGELFF
TRBV6-2/TRBV6-3	TRBD1	TRBJ1-5	CASRIRWDRGPLSNQPQHF
TRBV19	NA	TRBJ1-2	CASSGGGYTF
TRBV6-5	TRBD2	TRBJ2-2	CASSREGTSSLPGDTGELFF
TRBV6-2/TRBV6-3	NA	TRBJ1-1	CASSILNTEAFF
TRBV4-1	TRBD1	TRBJ2-2	CASSQDGRRGRTGELFF
TRBV7-9	TRBD1	TRBJ1-2	CASSSLRGQGSRYTF
TRBV7-8	TRBD2	TRBJ2-3	CASSLRSGGTDTQYF
TRBV4-2	NA	TRBJ2-5	CASSQEAGAIQETQYF
TRBV20-1	NA	TRBJ1-2	CSAPSEAYYGYTF
TRBV7-2	NA	TRBJ2-7	CASSLVRSSYEQYF
TRBV15	NA	TRBJ1-1	CATSGTGPGTEAFF
TRBV29-1	NA	TRBJ1-1	CSVQRNTEAFF
TRBV5-1	TRBD1	TRBJ2-1	CACRGQGADEQFF
TRBV24-1	TRBD2	TRBJ2-1	CATSDPQRDSYNEQFF
TRBV6-1	TRBD2	TRBJ2-5	CASSELVAGGETQYF
TRBV6-5	NA	TRBJ2-5	CASSYFRRGSETQYF
TRBV4-1	NA	TRBJ2-5	CASSPLGLGTQYF
TRBV29-1	NA	TRBJ2-2	CSAQGLAGELFF
TRBV19	NA	TRBJ2-7	CASPRGARMSEQYF
TRBV12-3/TRBV12-4	NA	TRBJ2-1	CASSPTVDNEQFF
TRBV2	TRBD1	TRBJ2-3	CASSEWIRGLTDTQYF
TRBV6-6	NA	TRBJ2-3	CASSQSLGPPLSTQYF
TRBV10-2	TRBD2	TRBJ2-5	CASSENLQRGRETQYF
TRBV20-1	NA	TRBJ1-1	CSATPYPGADMNTEAFF
TRBV5-6	NA	TRBJ2-2	CASSLFPSNTGELFF
TRBV7-8	NA	TRBJ2-5	CASSFLIGGQETQYF
TRBV7-9	NA	TRBJ2-3	CASSFRGARTDTQYF
TRBV29-1	TRBD2	TRBJ2-3	CSVVGLAEDTQYF
TRBV5-1	NA	TRBJ2-5	CASSSFGGDQETQYF
TRBV3-1	TRBD1	TRBJ2-7	CASSPGGTGGSEQYF
TRBV4-1	NA	TRBJ1-1	CASSQRRDIMNTEAFF
TRBV4-1	NA	TRBJ2-2	CASSQEGRNTGELFF
TRBV27	TRBD1	TRBJ2-2	CASSATGAGELFF
TRBV7-6	NA	TRBJ1-2	CASSSQGQENGYTF
TRBV24-1	TRBD1	TRBJ1-2	CATSDFLRDRHYGYTF
TRBV7-9	TRBD1	TRBJ2-2	CASSVGTVPGELFF
TRBV20-1	TRBD1	TRBJ1-2	CSGLVQGDLDGYTF
TRBV29-1	NA	TRBJ2-1	CSPKGQGYNEQFF
TRBV20-1	TRBD1	TRBJ2-7	CSARDPRDSQPYEQYF
TRBV7-6	TRBD2	TRBJ2-3	CASSLLRGGSTDTQYF
TRBV6-6	NA	TRBJ1-5	CASSYLSAGVSQPQHF
TRBV12-3/TRBV12-4	NA	TRBJ1-1	CASRWGSLNTEAFF
TRBV12-3/TRBV12-4	NA	TRBJ1-5	CASSLILDSNQPQHF
TRBV7-9	NA	TRBJ2-2	CASSLATSPGELFF
TRBV6-2/TRBV6-3	TRBD1	TRBJ1-1	CASSPNRGTEAFF
TRBV25-1	NA	TRBJ2-5	CASSEADRNQETQYF
TRBV7-9	NA	TRBJ2-3	CASWGEDTDTQYF
TRBV7-9	TRBD1	TRBJ2-7	CASSASDRAVSYEQYF
TRBV4-2	NA	TRBJ2-3	CASSLSLGGANTDTQYF
TRBV25-1	TRBD1	TRBJ2-7	CASTGTGYEQYF
TRBV12-3/TRBV12-4	NA	TRBJ1-3	CASSNTEGGGTIYF
TRBV10-3	NA	TRBJ2-1	CAISESIQRKDEQFF